The 21 T cell receptor beta chains given below trace back to one sample, sequenced in a study of OX40 agonist ivuxolimab in advanced cancers. Libraries were prepared by immunoSEQ multiplex PCR; TCRdb keeps only in-frame clonotypes and omits some of them. The data show 20,000 to 30,000 clones, with 75% to 85% seen just once and more than 20% held by the top ten. The sequencing used CD4+ or CD8+ T cells sorted from blood, collected in a trial of the OX40 agonist ivuxolimab. The receptors stem from an adult with an advanced solid tumor such as melanoma, head and neck, liver or kidney cancer.

In its sample, this clone was seen a few times. The rearrangement uses TRBV6-6 and TRBJ2-1; 8 bases are shared with TRBD2. Trimming took 8 bases from V and 4 from J; bases not matched to a gene: 4. Germline CDR1 is MNHNY and CDR2 is SVGAGI (reference sequence). This CDR3 comprises 13 residues. The CDR3: CASWTSTYNEQFF. For the CDR3, the DNA is TGTGCCAGCTGGACTAGCACTTACAATGAGCAGTTCTTC.

The chain uses TRBV2 and TRBJ2-7, with TRBD2 identical over 13 bases. Germline V gene data show CDR1 as SNHLY and CDR2 as FYNNEI. CDR3 length: 16 residues. Trimming took 2 bases from V and 7 from J; bases not matched to a gene: 8. The CDR3 loop reads CASSESRLAGGREQYF. DNA of the CDR3: TGTGCCAGCAGTGAATCCCGACTAGCGGGAGGCCGGGAGCAGTACTTC.

V is TRBV4-2 and J is TRBJ2-1, with 13 bases matching TRBD2. With V trimmed by 2 bases and J by 3 bases, 7 bases remained unmatched. This CDR3 comprises 18 residues. Germline V CDR1 and CDR2: LGHNA, YNFKEQ. Here the CDR3 DNA reads TGTGCCAGCAGCCAAACGTCGACTAGCGGGGGGTACTACAATGAGCAGTTCTTC. Its protein is CASSQTSTSGGYYNEQFF.

This chain connects TRBV9 to TRBJ2-3, with no clear D. V shed 2 bases and J shed 2 bases, with 15 bases lying between them. The CDR3 sequence is 16 residues long. Germline V gene data show CDR1 as SGDLS and CDR2 as YYNGEE. The CDR3 sequence is CASSVLDKGITDTQYF. The DNA for the CDR3 is TGTGCCAGCAGCGTCCTAGATAAGGGAATCACAGATACGCAGTATTTT.

The chain has TRBV7-9 and TRBJ1-1, with D possibly matching TRBD1 (5 bases). Germline V gene data show CDR1 as SEHNR and CDR2 as FQNEAQ (reference sequence). Trimming removed 5 bases at V and 7 bases at J, with 17 bases between. The CDR3 length is 14 residues. The CDR3 spells CASSPQQGPLEAFF. DNA of the CDR3: TGTGCCAGCAGCCCCCAGCAGGGACCCCTTGAAGCTTTCTTT.

J is TRBJ2-1 and V is TRBV7-2; D gene uncertain. Per the germline V gene, CDR1 is SGHTA and CDR2 is FQGNSA. Deletions cut 2 bases from V and 10 bases from J, with 9 bases between. This CDR3 contains 12 residues. In DNA, the CDR3 is TGTGCCAGCAGCTTAATATCCACCGAGCAGTTCTTC. Its translation: CASSLISTEQFF.

The chain couples TRBV7-2 to TRBJ1-1; the D gene is possibly TRBD1 (5 bases). With 5 bases removed from V and 1 base from J, the gap between germline ends came to 20 bases. Germline assignment: CDR1 SGHTA and CDR2 FQGNSA. CDR3 length: 17 residues. CDR3 sequence (DNA): TGTGCCAGCAGCAAGAAGGGGTCCCCGAAAAGGAACACTGAAGCTTTCTTT. This codes for CASSKKGSPKRNTEAFF.

V gene TRBV10-1 combines with J gene TRBJ1-2, with a tentative D call TRBD1 (5 bases). Trimming stripped 5 bases from V and 4 bases from J, with 14 bases between. Germline values: CDR1 WNHNN, CDR2 SYGVQD (reference sequence). The CDR3 totals 14 residues. The CDR3 DNA reads TGCGCCAGCAGTCCCGAGGGGCCGGGCTATGGCTACACCTTC. Its translation is CASSPEGPGYGYTF.

V is TRBV7-9 and J is TRBJ2-7; D gene ambiguous. Trimming took off 3 bases at V and 4 bases at J, with 16 bases between the two ends. CDR1 SEHNR and CDR2 FQNEAQ come from the germline V gene (reference sequence). The CDR3 sequence is 15 residues long. CDR3 nucleotide sequence: TGTGCCAGCAGCTTGACATCGGGCAGAGGTTACGAGCAGTACTTC. It yields the protein CASSLTSGRGYEQYF.

The chain carries TRBV19 and TRBJ2-7; TRBD1 matches at 8 bases. The V gene end was trimmed by 4 bases and the J gene end by 3 bases; junction bases not matched to a gene: 5. From germline, CDR1 is LNHDA and CDR2 SQIVND (reference sequence). This CDR3 has 14 residues. CDR3 coding DNA: TGTGCCAGTAGTAATCCCGGGACAGGCTACGAGCAGTACTTC. This encodes CASSNPGTGYEQYF.

This clone was counted at least ten times. This chain links TRBV16 with TRBJ2-5; TRBD2 agrees at 8 bases. With 1 base clipped from V and 2 bases from J, the junction kept 3 bases outside the gene matches. Germline assignment: CDR1 KGHSY and CDR2 FQNENV. This CDR3 is built from 15 residues. Written as DNA, the CDR3 is TGTGCCAGCAGCCAATTACTAGCGGTACAAGAGACCCAGTACTTC. This encodes CASSQLLAVQETQYF.

This clone was recorded a few times. The J gene is TRBJ2-7, the V gene TRBV10-2, with D hard to call. Germline lookup yields CDR1 WSHSY and CDR2 SAAADI. The CDR3 has 12 amino acids. Trimming shortened V by 6 bases and J by 3 bases, and 9 bases separated the two germline ends. The CDR3 sequence is CASRRVRYEQYF. CDR3 DNA: TGCGCCAGCAGAAGGGTTCGCTACGAGCAGTACTTC.

Many counts were recorded for this clone. CDR3 region: CASSLWGYGNQPQHF. The DNA for the CDR3 is TGTGCCAGCAGCTTGTGGGGTTACGGCAATCAGCCCCAGCATTTT. The V gene is TRBV7-8, the J gene TRBJ1-5; D ambiguous. This CDR3 has 15 residues. Germline lookup yields CDR1 SGHVS and CDR2 FQNEAQ. The germline V and J ends were trimmed by 3 bases and 2 bases, with 11 bases remaining between them.

The chain couples TRBV5-1 to TRBJ1-1; 7 nucleotides match TRBD1. The J segment lost 2 bases and the V segment lost 3 bases, leaving 4 bases of the junction unmatched. This CDR3 is 14 amino acids long. Germline-derived CDR1 and CDR2 are SGHRS and YFSETQ. CDR3 residues: CASSSTGPNTEAFF. Here the CDR3 DNA reads TGCGCCAGCAGCTCGACAGGGCCTAACACTGAAGCTTTCTTT.

The chain joins TRBV4-1 to TRBJ2-7; D is undetermined. The V gene lost 1 base and the J gene lost 2 bases, with 12 bases spanning the gap. The CDR3 is 15 residues long. Per germline, CDR1 MGHRA and CDR2 YSYEKL. CDR3 sequence reads: CASSQGGAGTYEQYF. The CDR3 DNA is TGCGCCAGCAGCCAAGGAGGCGCAGGAACCTACGAGCAGTACTTC.

This rearrangement joins TRBV28 to TRBJ2-7; D may match TRBD1 or TRBD2 (5 bases each). The CDR3 runs to 15 residues. The germline CDR1 and CDR2 sequences are MDHEN and SYDVKM. V lost 1 base and J 2 bases, leaving 12 bases between the germline ends. The CDR3 reads CASSLSGPVPYEQYF. The CDR3 DNA sequence: TGTGCCAGCAGTTTATCGGGGCCGGTCCCCTACGAGCAGTACTTC.

By proportion, this clone is medium-sized. The chain is built from TRBV28 and TRBJ1-5; D might be TRBD1 (5 bases). Trimming stripped 3 bases from V and 6 bases from J, with 12 bases between. The CDR3 covers 14 residues. Germline CDR1 MDHEN, CDR2 SYDVKM. The chain's CDR3 is CASSLEGSSQPQHF. CDR3 coding DNA: TGTGCCAGCAGTTTGGAGGGGTCAAGTCAGCCCCAGCATTTT.

This clone was detected once. The V and J genes are TRBV4-1 and TRBJ2-7, with 8 nucleotides matching TRBD1. The junction had 7 bases not matched to a gene; V was cut back by 1 base and J by 5 bases. This CDR3 region has 15 residues. Germline values: CDR1 MGHRA, CDR2 YSYEKL. The CDR3 DNA sequence: TGCGCCAGCAGCCAAGTCCAGGGGGCGCAAAACGAGCAGTACTTC. Its protein product is CASSQVQGAQNEQYF.

V and J are TRBV9 and TRBJ2-1; tentatively, D is TRBD1 (7 bases). V lost 7 bases and J 5 bases, leaving 13 bases between the germline ends. The CDR3 extends over 13 amino acids. Germline V lookup: CDR1 SGDLS, CDR2 YYNGEE. The CDR3 region has the DNA TGTGCCAGCGGGGCAGGGGGGCACAATGAGCAGTTCTTC. Translation: CASGAGGHNEQFF.

The chain is built from TRBV6-5 and TRBJ2-2, with 10 bases fitting TRBD2. Per the germline V gene, CDR1 is MNHEY and CDR2 is SVGAGI. The length of the CDR3 is 14 residues. V was pared by 6 bases and J by 5 bases, with 3 bases of the junction left unmatched. CDR3 region: CASRPGLATGELFF. The CDR3 bases are TGTGCCAGCAGACCGGGACTAGCGACCGGGGAGCTGTTTTTT.

This sequence joins TRBV7-9 and TRBJ2-6; no reliable D call. In germline, CDR1 is SEHNR, CDR2 FQNEAQ (reference sequence). This CDR3 is built from 14 residues. The V end was cut by 5 bases, the J end by 1 base, with 6 bases between. The CDR3 sequence is CASSHISGANVLTF. In DNA form, the CDR3 reads TGTGCCAGCAGCCACATATCTGGGGCCAACGTCCTGACTTTC.